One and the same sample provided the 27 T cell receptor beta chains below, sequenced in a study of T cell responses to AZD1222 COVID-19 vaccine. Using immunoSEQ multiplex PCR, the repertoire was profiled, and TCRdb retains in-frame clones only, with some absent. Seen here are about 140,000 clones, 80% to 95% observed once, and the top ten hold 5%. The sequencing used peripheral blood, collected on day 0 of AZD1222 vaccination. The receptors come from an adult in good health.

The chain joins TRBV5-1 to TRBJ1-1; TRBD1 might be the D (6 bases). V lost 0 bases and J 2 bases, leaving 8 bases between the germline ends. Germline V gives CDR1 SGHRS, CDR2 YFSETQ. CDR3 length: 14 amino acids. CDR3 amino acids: CASSLGQANTEAFF. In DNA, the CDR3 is TGCGCCAGCAGCTTGGGACAGGCCAACACTGAAGCTTTCTTT.

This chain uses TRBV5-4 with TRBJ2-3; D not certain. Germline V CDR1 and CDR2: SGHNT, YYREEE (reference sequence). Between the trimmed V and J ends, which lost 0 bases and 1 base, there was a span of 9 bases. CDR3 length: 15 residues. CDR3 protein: CASSLEESGTDTQYF. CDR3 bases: TGTGCCAGCAGCTTGGAAGAGTCAGGCACAGATACGCAGTATTTT.

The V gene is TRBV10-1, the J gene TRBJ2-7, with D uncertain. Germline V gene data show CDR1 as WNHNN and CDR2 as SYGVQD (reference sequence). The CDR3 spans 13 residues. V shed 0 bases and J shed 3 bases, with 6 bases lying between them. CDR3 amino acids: CASSESDGYEQYF. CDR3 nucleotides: TGCGCCAGCAGTGAGTCGGACGGCTACGAGCAGTACTTC.

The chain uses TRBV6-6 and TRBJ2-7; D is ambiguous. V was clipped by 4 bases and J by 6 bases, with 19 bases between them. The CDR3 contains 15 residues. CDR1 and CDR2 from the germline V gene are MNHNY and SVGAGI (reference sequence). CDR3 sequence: CASSLRTPPWVEQYF. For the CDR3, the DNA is TGTGCCAGCAGTTTACGGACCCCACCGTGGGTCGAGCAGTACTTC.

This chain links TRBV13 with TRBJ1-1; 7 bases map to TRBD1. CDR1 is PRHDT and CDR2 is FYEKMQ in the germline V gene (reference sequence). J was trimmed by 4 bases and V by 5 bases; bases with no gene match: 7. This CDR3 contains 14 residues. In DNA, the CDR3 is TGTGCCAGCAGCCCAGGGGGGGGGCTCACTGAAGCTTTCTTT. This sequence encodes CASSPGGGLTEAFF.

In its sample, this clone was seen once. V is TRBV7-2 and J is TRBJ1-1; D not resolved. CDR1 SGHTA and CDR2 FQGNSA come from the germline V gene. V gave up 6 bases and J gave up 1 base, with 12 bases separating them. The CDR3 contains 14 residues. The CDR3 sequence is CASSAGVWNTEAFF. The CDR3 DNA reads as TGTGCCAGCAGTGCTGGGGTATGGAACACTGAAGCTTTCTTT.

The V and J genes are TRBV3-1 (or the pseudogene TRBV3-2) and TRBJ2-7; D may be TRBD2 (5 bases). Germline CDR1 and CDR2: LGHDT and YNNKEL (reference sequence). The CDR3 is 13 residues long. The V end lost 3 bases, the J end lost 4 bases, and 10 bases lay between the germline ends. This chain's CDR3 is CASSHGLFYEQYF. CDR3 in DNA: TGTGCCAGCAGCCACGGACTTTTTTACGAGCAGTACTTC.

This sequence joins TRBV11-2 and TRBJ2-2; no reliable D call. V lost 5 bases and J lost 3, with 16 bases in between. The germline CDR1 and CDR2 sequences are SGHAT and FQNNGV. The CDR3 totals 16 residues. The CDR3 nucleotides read TGTGCCAGCAGCCCGCCGGACGTCGGTCACACCGGGGAGCTGTTTTTT. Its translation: CASSPPDVGHTGELFF. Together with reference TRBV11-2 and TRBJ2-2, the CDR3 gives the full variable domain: EAGVAQSPRYKIIEKRQSVAFWCNPISGHATLYWYQQILGQGPKLLIQFQNNGVVDDSQLPKDRFSAERLKGVDSTLKIQPAKLEDSAVYLCASSPPDVGHTGELFFGEGSRLTVL.

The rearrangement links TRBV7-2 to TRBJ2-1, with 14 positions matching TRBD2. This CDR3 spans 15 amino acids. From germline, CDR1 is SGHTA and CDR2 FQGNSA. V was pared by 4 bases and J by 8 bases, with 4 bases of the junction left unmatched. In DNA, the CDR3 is TGTGCCAGCAGCTCACCGGGACTAGCGGGAGATGAGCAGTTCTTC. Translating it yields CASSSPGLAGDEQFF.

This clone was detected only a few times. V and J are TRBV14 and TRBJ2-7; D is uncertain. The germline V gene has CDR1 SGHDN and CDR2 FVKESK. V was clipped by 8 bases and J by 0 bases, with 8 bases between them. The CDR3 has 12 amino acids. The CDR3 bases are TGTGCCAGCGGGGAAACCTCCTACGAGCAGTACTTC. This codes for CASGETSYEQYF.

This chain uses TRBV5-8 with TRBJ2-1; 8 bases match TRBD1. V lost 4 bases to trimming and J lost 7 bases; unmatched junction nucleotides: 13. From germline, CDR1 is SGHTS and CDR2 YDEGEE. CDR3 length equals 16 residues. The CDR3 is CASSPYGTGGGNEQFF. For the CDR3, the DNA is TGTGCCAGCAGCCCGTACGGGACAGGAGGCGGTAATGAGCAGTTCTTC.

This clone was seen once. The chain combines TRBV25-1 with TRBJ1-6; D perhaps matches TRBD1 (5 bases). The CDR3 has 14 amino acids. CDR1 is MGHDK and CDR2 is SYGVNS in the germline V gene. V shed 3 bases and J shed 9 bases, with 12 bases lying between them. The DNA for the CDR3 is TGTGCCAGCAGTGATCTCCCGGGGGGTTCACCCCTCCACTTT. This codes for CASSDLPGGSPLHF.

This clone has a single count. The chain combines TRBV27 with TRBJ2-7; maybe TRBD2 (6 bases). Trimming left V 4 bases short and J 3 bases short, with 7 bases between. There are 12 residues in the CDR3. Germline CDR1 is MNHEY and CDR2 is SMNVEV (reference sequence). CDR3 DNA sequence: TGTGCCAGCAGTTCCGGGGGCTACGAGCAGTACTTC. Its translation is CASSSGGYEQYF.

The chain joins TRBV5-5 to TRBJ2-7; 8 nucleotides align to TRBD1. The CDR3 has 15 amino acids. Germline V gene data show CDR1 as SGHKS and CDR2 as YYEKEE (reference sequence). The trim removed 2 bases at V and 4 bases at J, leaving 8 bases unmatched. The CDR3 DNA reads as TGTGCCAGCAGCTTACCAGGGGGCAACGGGTACGAGCAGTACTTC. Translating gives CASSLPGGNGYEQYF.

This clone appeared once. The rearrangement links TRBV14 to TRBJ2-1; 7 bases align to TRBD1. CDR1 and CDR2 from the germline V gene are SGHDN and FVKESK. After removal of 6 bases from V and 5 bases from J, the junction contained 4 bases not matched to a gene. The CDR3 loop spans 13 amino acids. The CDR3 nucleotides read TGTGCCAGCAGGGGGACAGTTAACAATGAGCAGTTCTTC. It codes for CASRGTVNNEQFF.

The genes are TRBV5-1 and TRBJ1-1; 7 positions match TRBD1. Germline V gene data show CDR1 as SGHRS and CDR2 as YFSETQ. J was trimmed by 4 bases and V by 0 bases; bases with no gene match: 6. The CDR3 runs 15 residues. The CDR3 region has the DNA TGCGCCAGCAGCTTGGCGACAGGGCTGGGCACTGAAGCTTTCTTT. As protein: CASSLATGLGTEAFF.

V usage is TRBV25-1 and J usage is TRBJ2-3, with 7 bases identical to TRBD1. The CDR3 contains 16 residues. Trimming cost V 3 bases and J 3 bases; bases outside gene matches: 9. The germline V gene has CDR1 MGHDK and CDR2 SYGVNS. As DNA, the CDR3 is TGTGCCAGCAGTGAGAAGGGACAGACCGGGACAGATACGCAGTATTTT. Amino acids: CASSEKGQTGTDTQYF.

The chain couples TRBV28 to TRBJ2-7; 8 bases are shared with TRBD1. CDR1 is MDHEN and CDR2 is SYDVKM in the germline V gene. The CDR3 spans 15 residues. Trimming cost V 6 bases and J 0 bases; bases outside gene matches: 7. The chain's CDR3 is CASSPTGQASYEQYF. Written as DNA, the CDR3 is TGTGCCAGCAGCCCAACGGGACAGGCCTCCTACGAGCAGTACTTC.

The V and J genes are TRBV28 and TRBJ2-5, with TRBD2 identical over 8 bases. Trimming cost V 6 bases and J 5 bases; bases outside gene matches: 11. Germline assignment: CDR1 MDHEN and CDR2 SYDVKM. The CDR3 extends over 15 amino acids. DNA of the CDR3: TGTGCCAGCAGCTCGCCGGGACTAGTGTGGGAGACCCAGTACTTC. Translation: CASSSPGLVWETQYF.

In nucleotides, the CDR3 is TGCAGTGCTAACAGGGTAGGGCCCCAGCATTTT. Protein sequence: CSANRVGPQHF. V usage is TRBV20-1 and J usage is TRBJ1-5; D may be TRBD1 (6 bases). Germline assignment: CDR1 DFQATT and CDR2 SNEGSKA (reference sequence). Trimming removed 4 bases at V and 9 bases at J, with 10 bases between. This CDR3 has 11 amino acids.

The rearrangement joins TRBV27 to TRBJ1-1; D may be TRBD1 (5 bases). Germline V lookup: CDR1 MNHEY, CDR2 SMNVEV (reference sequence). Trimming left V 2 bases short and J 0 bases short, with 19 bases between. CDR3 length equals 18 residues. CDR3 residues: CASSLVAGLGGMNTEAFF. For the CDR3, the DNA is TGTGCCAGCAGTTTAGTGGCAGGGCTCGGAGGGATGAACACTGAAGCTTTCTTT.

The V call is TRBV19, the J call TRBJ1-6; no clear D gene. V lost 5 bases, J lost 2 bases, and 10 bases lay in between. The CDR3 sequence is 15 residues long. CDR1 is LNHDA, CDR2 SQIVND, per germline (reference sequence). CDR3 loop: CASSSAETYNSPLHF. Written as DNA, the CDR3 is TGTGCCAGTAGTTCGGCAGAGACCTATAATTCACCCCTCCACTTT.

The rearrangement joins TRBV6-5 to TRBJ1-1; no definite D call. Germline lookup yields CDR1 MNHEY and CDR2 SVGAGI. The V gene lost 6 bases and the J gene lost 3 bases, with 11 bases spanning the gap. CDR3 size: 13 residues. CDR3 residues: CASSAVVDTEAFF. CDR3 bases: TGTGCCAGCAGCGCGGTGGTGGACACTGAAGCTTTCTTT.

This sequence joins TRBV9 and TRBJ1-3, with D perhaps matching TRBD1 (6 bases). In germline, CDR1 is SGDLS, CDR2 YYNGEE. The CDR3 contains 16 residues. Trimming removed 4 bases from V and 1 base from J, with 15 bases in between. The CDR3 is CASSKKQGFSGNTIYF. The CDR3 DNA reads TGTGCCAGCAGCAAGAAACAGGGTTTTTCTGGAAACACCATATATTTT.

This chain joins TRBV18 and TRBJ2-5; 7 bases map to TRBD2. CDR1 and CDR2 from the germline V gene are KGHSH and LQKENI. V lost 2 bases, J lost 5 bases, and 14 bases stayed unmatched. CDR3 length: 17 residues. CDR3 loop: CASSPARLGGFVETQYF. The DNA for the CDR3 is TGTGCCAGCTCACCAGCACGCCTGGGGGGGTTCGTGGAGACCCAGTACTTC.

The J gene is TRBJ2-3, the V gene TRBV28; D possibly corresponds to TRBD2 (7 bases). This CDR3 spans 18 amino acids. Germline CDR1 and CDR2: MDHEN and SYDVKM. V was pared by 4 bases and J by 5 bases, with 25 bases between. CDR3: CASSSRRWGRGAIDTQYF. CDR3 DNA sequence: TGTGCCAGCAGTTCCCGAAGATGGGGCCGGGGGGCAATAGATACGCAGTATTTT.

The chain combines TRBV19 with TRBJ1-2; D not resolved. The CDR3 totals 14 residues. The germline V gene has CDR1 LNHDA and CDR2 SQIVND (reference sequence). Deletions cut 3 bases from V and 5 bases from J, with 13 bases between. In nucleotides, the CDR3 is TGTGCCAGTAGTATCCCCCCCCCACGATATGGCTACACCTTC. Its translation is CASSIPPPRYGYTF.